The 25 T cell receptor beta chains listed next were all sequenced from one sample in a study of T cells in Graves' hyperthyroidism and ophthalmopathy. Authors of the study amplified TCR beta CDR3 regions from RNA transcripts. Researchers ran a first-round RT-PCR on the TCR CDR3 using the HTBI primer set. MiXCR, applied by TCRdb to the multiplex PCR reads, yields one record per CDR3 protein. The profile covers about 560,000 distinct CDR3 sequences, with around 15% appearing a single time and approximately 20% taken by the ten largest. Specimen: blood. These receptor sequences come from a young woman with Graves' hyperthyroidism.

The CDR3 DNA is TGTGCCTGGAGCAGAGCCCCCGGGGGCCGGGTCACAGATACGCAGTATTTT. Its translation: CAWSRAPGGRVTDTQYF. The V gene is TRBV30, the J gene TRBJ2-3, with D perhaps being TRBD1 or TRBD2 (6 bases each). This CDR3 has 17 residues. Trimming removed 3 bases at V and 2 bases at J, with 21 bases between. The germline V gene has CDR1 GTSNPN and CDR2 SVGIG (reference sequence).

Regarding this clonotype: At one boundary the junction diverges from the germline segment, which might be a read error. This chain connects TRBV4-3 to TRBJ2-1; maybe TRBD2 (6 bases). The CDR3 is made up of 15 amino acids. Germline CDR1 and CDR2: LGHNA and YSLEER. In DNA form, the CDR3 reads TGCGCCAGCAGCCAAGAGCGCGGGGCACGCAATGAGCAGCTCTTC. Translation gives CASSQERGARNEQLF.

This clonotype was seen ten or more times. The chain employs TRBV7-7 and TRBJ2-5; D might be TRBD1 (5 bases). V lost 3 bases, J lost 4 bases, and 12 bases lay in between. Germline V CDR1 and CDR2: SSHAT, FNYEAQ (reference sequence). CDR3 size: 14 residues. The chain's CDR3 is CASSLGPPGETQYF. The DNA of the CDR3 is TGTGCCAGCAGCTTGGGGCCGCCGGGAGAGACCCAGTACTTC.

The J gene is TRBJ1-1, the V gene TRBV18; D ambiguous. Trimming stripped 1 base from V and 1 base from J, with 7 bases between. CDR1 is KGHSH, CDR2 LQKENI, per germline. The CDR3 runs to 14 residues. The CDR3 region is CASSPLSWNTEAFF. CDR3 coding DNA: TGTGCCAGCTCACCACTGTCTTGGAACACTGAAGCTTTCTTT. Full variable domain (rest looked up from reference TRBV18 and TRBJ1-1): NAGVMQNPRHLVRRRGQEARLRCSPMKGHSHVYWYRQLPEEGLKFMVYLQKENIIDESGMPKERFSAEFPKEGPSILRIQQVVRGDSAAYFCASSPLSWNTEAFFGQGTRLTVV.

This clonotype has a count of ten or more. This rearrangement joins TRBV30 to TRBJ1-3; 7 bases line up with TRBD1. Trimming took 5 bases from V and 3 from J; bases not matched to a gene: 7. Germline V gives CDR1 GTSNPN, CDR2 SVGIG (reference sequence). This CDR3 contains 14 residues. In nucleotides, the CDR3 is TGTGCCTGGGGCTCCGGACAGGTTGGAAACACCATATATTTT. Its protein product is CAWGSGQVGNTIYF. Combining the CDR3 with reference TRBV30 and TRBJ1-3 gives the whole variable domain SQTIHQWPATLVQPVGSPLSLECTVEGTSNPNLYWYRQAAGRGLQLLFYSVGIGQISSEVPQNLSASRPQDRQFILSSKKLLLSDSGFYLCAWGSGQVGNTIYFGEGSWLTVV.

The chain has TRBV7-9 and TRBJ2-5; tentatively, D is TRBD2 (7 bases). The V end was cut by 10 bases, the J end by 5 bases, with 20 bases between. The CDR3 runs 14 residues. Germline V CDR1 and CDR2: SEHNR, FQNEAQ (reference sequence). CDR3 loop: CAIRGGGLGETQYF. DNA for the CDR3: TGTGCCATCCGGGGCGGGGGCCTTGGGGAGACCCAGTACTTC.

This clonotype has a count of ten or more. This chain joins TRBV7-8 and TRBJ2-5; D perhaps matches TRBD2 (6 bases). The germline V gene has CDR1 SGHVS and CDR2 FQNEAQ. V was cut by 4 bases and J by 4 bases, with 16 bases left in between. The CDR3 sequence is 15 residues long. In nucleotides, the CDR3 is TGTGCCAGCAGCTCGGGACTCCCTGGTGGAGAGACCCAGTACTTC. Its protein product is CASSSGLPGGETQYF.

This clonotype has more than one count but fewer than ten. The chain combines TRBV7-2 with TRBJ2-1; no reliable D call. V was trimmed by 1 base and J by 6 bases, leaving 10 bases between them. There are 14 residues in the CDR3. Looked up from germline, CDR1 is SGHTA and CDR2 is FQGNSA. The CDR3 DNA is TGTGCCAGCAGCTTAGTCCCCCCGCTCAATGAGCAGTTCTTC. This gives the protein CASSLVPPLNEQFF. The full variable domain, with the rest looked up from reference TRBV7-2 and TRBJ2-1, is GAGVSQSPSNKVTEKGKDVELRCDPISGHTALYWYRQSLGQGLEFLIYFQGNSAPDKSGLPSDRFSAERTGGSVSTLTIQRTQQEDSAVYLCASSLVPPLNEQFFGPGTRLTVL.

The chain couples TRBV9 to TRBJ2-5, with 8 bases aligning to TRBD1. With 0 bases clipped from V and 2 bases from J, the junction kept 6 bases outside the gene matches. The CDR3 is 16 residues long. Germline V gene sequence: CDR1 SGDLS, CDR2 YYNGEE. The CDR3 DNA is TGTGCCAGCAGCGTAGTTCCCGGGACAGGTCAAGAGACCCAGTACTTC. It codes for CASSVVPGTGQETQYF.

This clonotype has just a few counts. This sequence joins TRBV5-1 and TRBJ2-7, with 9 nucleotides matching TRBD1. This CDR3 has 16 amino acids. The V gene's germline CDR1 is SGHRS and CDR2 YFSETQ. Trimming took 0 bases from V and 6 from J; bases not matched to a gene: 10. This CDR3 is CASSLASGQGWSEQYF. The CDR3 region has the DNA TGCGCCAGCAGCTTGGCCTCCGGACAGGGGTGGAGCGAGCAGTACTTC.

Many counts were recorded for this clonotype. CDR3 DNA sequence: TGTGCCACCAGCAGATTCGTCACGGGAGTGGCCAATGAGCAGTTCTTC. This gives the protein CATSRFVTGVANEQFF. This chain uses TRBV15 with TRBJ2-1; weak D call: TRBD2 (6 bases). Germline V gives CDR1 LNHNV, CDR2 YYDKDF (reference sequence). Trimming removed 2 bases at V and 6 bases at J, with 17 bases between. CDR3 length: 16 amino acids. Full variable domain (outside the CDR3, taken from reference TRBV15 and TRBJ2-1): DAMVIQNPRYQVTQFGKPVTLSCSQTLNHNVMYWYQQKSSQAPKLLFHYYDKDFNNEADTPDNFQSRRPNTSFCFLDIRSPGLGDTAMYLCATSRFVTGVANEQFFGPGTRLTVL.

This clonotype was recorded at least ten times. The V gene is TRBV4-1, the J gene TRBJ2-5; D unclear. Germline lookup yields CDR1 MGHRA and CDR2 YSYEKL. The CDR3 contains 14 residues. V dropped 1 base and J dropped 5 bases, with 11 bases sitting between them. The CDR3 region is CASSQVGDRETQYF. The CDR3, as DNA: TGCGCCAGCAGCCAAGTTGGGGATCGGGAGACCCAGTACTTC.

The CDR3 coding sequence is TGTGCCAGTAGTCGGTCCGGGAAACGGTCCACTGAAGCTTTCTTT. Its translation: CASSRSGKRSTEAFF. This chain connects TRBV19 to TRBJ1-1; D is unclear. The V gene lost 5 bases and the J gene lost 4 bases, with 17 bases spanning the gap. Germline CDR1 is LNHDA and CDR2 is SQIVND (reference sequence). This CDR3 is built from 15 residues.

The count of this clonotype is one. The genes are TRBV4-1 and TRBJ2-5; no reliable D call. Germline values: CDR1 MGHRA, CDR2 YSYEKL. This CDR3 has 13 amino acids. The V end lost 2 bases, the J end lost 5 bases, and 9 bases lay between the germline ends. CDR3 amino acids: CASSQWRTETQYF. The CDR3 bases are TGCGCCAGCAGCCAATGGCGCACCGAGACCCAGTACTTC.

This clonotype was observed many times. At one of its ends the junction is not consistent with the germline gene, which may arise from a read error. The chain recombines TRBV28 with TRBJ2-3, with D hard to call. CDR3 length: 12 residues. Germline V gene data show CDR1 as MDHEN and CDR2 as SYDVKM. The CDR3 loop reads CASSENTDTQFF. As DNA, the CDR3 is TGTGCCAGCAGTGAAAACACAGATACGCAGTTTTTT.

This clonotype was counted at least ten times. The V call is TRBV6-1, the J call TRBJ2-1, with D tentatively TRBD1 (5 bases). Germline CDR1 reads MNHNS; CDR2 reads SASEGT. This CDR3 spans 12 amino acids. The V gene lost 5 bases and the J gene lost 7 bases, with 9 bases spanning the gap. The CDR3 sequence: CASSWGANEQFF. The CDR3 DNA reads TGTGCCAGCAGTTGGGGCGCAAATGAGCAGTTCTTC.

This clonotype came up many times. The rearrangement joins TRBV20-1 to TRBJ2-1; 9 bases are a match to TRBD2. This CDR3 has 15 residues. V trimming: 7 bases; J trimming: 10 bases; junction bases outside the gene matches: 17. CDR1 and CDR2 from the germline V gene are DFQATT and SNEGSKA (reference sequence). In DNA form, the CDR3 reads TGCAGTGTCCAAAGCGGAAAACGGGCGGGAGGGGAGCAGTTCTTC. Residues: CSVQSGKRAGGEQFF.

In its sample, this clonotype was seen many times. The chain carries TRBV18 and TRBJ2-7; 8 positions match TRBD2. Per germline, CDR1 KGHSH and CDR2 LQKENI. V dropped 3 bases and J dropped 6; count of bases not matched to a gene: 7. This CDR3 region has 14 residues. This CDR3 is CASSPQREYVEQYF. In nucleotides, the CDR3 is TGTGCCAGCTCACCTCAGCGGGAGTACGTCGAGCAGTACTTC.

The chain uses TRBV27 and TRBJ2-2; D may match TRBD1 or TRBD2 (5 bases each). The length of the CDR3 is 13 residues. V lost 10 bases and J 1 base, leaving 10 bases between the germline ends. Germline V CDR1 and CDR2: MNHEY, SMNVEV (reference sequence). DNA for the CDR3: TGTGCCAACCGGGACCAGAACACCGGGGAGCTGTTTTTT. It translates to CANRDQNTGELFF.

This clonotype was observed many times. The chain joins TRBV2 to TRBJ2-5; either TRBD1 or TRBD2 may fit D (6 bases each). The CDR3 has 14 amino acids. Per germline, CDR1 SNHLY and CDR2 FYNNEI. V was shortened by 4 bases and J by 4 bases, with 13 bases between the two germline ends. CDR3 DNA sequence: TGTGCCAGCAGTGCGACAGGAGGGAGAGAGACCCAGTACTTC. Its translation is CASSATGGRETQYF.

This clonotype was picked up many times. V usage is TRBV11-2 and J usage is TRBJ2-7; D uncertain. Germline-derived CDR1 and CDR2 are SGHAT and FQNNGV. The ends were cut back, 4 bases at V and 3 bases at J, with 13 bases in the middle. This CDR3 contains 14 residues. This chain's CDR3 is CASSSGGYYYEQYF. The CDR3 DNA follows: TGTGCCAGCAGCTCTGGTGGGTACTACTACGAGCAGTACTTC.

This clonotype was detected ten times or more. This chain connects TRBV2 to TRBJ1-2, with 7 bases identical to TRBD1. The CDR3 has 19 amino acids. Germline V CDR1 and CDR2: SNHLY, FYNNEI. The trim removed 3 bases at V and 0 bases at J, leaving 16 bases unmatched. CDR3 bases: TGTGCCAGCAGTGATAGGTTGCCGGGACAGCTCTCTTCTAACTATGGCTACACCTTC. Its protein product is CASSDRLPGQLSSNYGYTF. Full variable domain (remainder filled in from reference TRBV2 and TRBJ1-2): EPEVTQTPSHQVTQMGQEVILRCVPISNHLYFYWYRQILGQKVEFLVSFYNNEISEKSEIFDDQFSVERPDGSNFTLKIRSTKLEDSAMYFCASSDRLPGQLSSNYGYTFGSGTRLTVV.

This clonotype was observed many times. The V and J genes are TRBV3-1 and TRBJ2-7; D might be TRBD1 (5 bases). The ends were cut back, 0 bases at V and 1 base at J, with 10 bases in the middle. Germline assignment: CDR1 LGHDT and CDR2 YNNKEL (reference sequence). CDR3 size: 15 residues. The CDR3 DNA follows: TGTGCCAGCAGCCAAGATCGGGCAGGGTCCTACGAGCAGTACTTC. This sequence encodes CASSQDRAGSYEQYF.

Points on this clonotype: At one boundary the junction diverges from the germline segment, which might be a read error. The rearrangement links TRBV19 to TRBJ1-1; possibly TRBD1 for D (5 bases). In germline, CDR1 is LNHDA, CDR2 SQIVND (reference sequence). There are 12 residues in the CDR3. CDR3 sequence: CASSRRGAEALF. In DNA, the CDR3 is TGTGCCAGTAGTAGGAGGGGCGCTGAAGCTCTCTTT.

This clonotype was seen more than once but under ten times. The chain combines TRBV6-1 with TRBJ2-5; D is perhaps TRBD2 (5 bases). With 7 bases removed from V and 5 bases from J, the gap between germline ends came to 14 bases. CDR1 is MNHNS, CDR2 SASEGT, per germline. This CDR3 spans 13 amino acids. CDR3 coding DNA: TGTGCCAGCACTCAACTAGGAGTGGAGACCCAGTACTTC. Its translation is CASTQLGVETQYF.